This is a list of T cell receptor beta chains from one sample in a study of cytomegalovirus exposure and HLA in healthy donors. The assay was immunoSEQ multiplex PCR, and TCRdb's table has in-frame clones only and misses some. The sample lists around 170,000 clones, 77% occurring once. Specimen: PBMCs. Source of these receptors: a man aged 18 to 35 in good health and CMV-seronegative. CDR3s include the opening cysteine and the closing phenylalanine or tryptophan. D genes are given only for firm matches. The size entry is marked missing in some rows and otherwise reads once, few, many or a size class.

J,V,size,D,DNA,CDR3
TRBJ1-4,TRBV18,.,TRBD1,TGTGCCAGCTCACCGCGGACAGGGGAGAATGAAAAACTGTTTTTT,CASSPRTGENEKLFF
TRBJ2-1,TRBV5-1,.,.,TGCGCCAGCAGCTTGGAGTGGCAGTTCAATGAGCAGTTCTTC,CASSLEWQFNEQFF
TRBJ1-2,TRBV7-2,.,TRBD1,TGTGCCAGCAGCTTAAATCCGGGACAGGGGGCGTTTGGCTATGGCTACACCTTC,CASSLNPGQGAFGYGYTF
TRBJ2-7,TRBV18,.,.,TGTGCCAGCTCACCGCGGAGGGAAACCTACGAGCAGTACTTC,CASSPRRETYEQYF
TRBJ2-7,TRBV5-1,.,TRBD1,TGCGCCAGCAGCGGCCGGGACAGGGGCACCTACGAGCAGTACTTC,CASSGRDRGTYEQYF
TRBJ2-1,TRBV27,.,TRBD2,TGTGCCAGCAGAAAAGGACTAGCGGGAGTTGGTGAGCAGTTCTTC,CASRKGLAGVGEQFF
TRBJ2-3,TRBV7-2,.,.,TGTGCCAGCAGCCCCCGGACTACCCGGATGACAGATACGCAGTATTTT,CASSPRTTRMTDTQYF
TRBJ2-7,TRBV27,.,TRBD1,TGTGCCAGCCGGAGGGGTGACAGGGGCCCCTACGAGCAGTACTTC,CASRRGDRGPYEQYF
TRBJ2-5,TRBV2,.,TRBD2,TGTGCCAGCAGTGAGGGGGGGACTAGCTGGGGGGAGGCCCAGTACTTC,CASSEGGTSWGEAQYF
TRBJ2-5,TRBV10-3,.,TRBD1,TGTGCCATCAGAGCCGGGACAGGGAACTGGGAGACCCAGTACTTC,CAIRAGTGNWETQYF
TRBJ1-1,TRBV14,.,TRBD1,TGTGCCAGCAGCGACAGGACAGGCCTTCATAACACTGAAGCTTTCTTT,CASSDRTGLHNTEAFF
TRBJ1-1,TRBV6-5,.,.,TGTGCCAGCAGTTACTCGAGGGCAGCCCACACTGAAGCTTTCTTT,CASSYSRAAHTEAFF
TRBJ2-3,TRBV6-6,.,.,TGTGCCAGCAGTTACCCCTCGGTCCGGGATACGCAGTATTTT,CASSYPSVRDTQYF
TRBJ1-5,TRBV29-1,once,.,TGCAGCGTTGCCTGGGCAAACGGGGAGCCCCAGCATTTT,CSVAWANGEPQHF
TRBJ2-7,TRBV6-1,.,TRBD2,TGTGCCATCCCCGACAGGACTAGCGGATACGAGCAGTACTTC,CAIPDRTSGYEQYF
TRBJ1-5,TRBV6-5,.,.,TGTGCCAGCAGTTTGTCCCCGACAAGAGGGCAGCCCCAGCATTTT,CASSLSPTRGQPQHF
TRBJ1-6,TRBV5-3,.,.,TGTGCCAGAAGCTTGGTGGGCAGGGGTTCACCCCTCCACTTT,CARSLVGRGSPLHF
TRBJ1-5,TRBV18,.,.,TGTGCCAGCTCATCCGATGTAGGGTCGGGGGGGCCCCAGCATTTT,CASSSDVGSGGPQHF
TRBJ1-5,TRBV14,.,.,TGTGCCAGCCTGGGAGGGGAGGGGATCGATCAGCCCCAGCATTTT,CASLGGEGIDQPQHF
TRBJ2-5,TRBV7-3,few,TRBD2,TGTGCCAGCAGCTTAAATGGCTGGGGGGGGACGGAGACCCAGTACTTC,CASSLNGWGGTETQYF
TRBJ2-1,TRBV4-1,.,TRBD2,TGCGCCAGCAGCCATCCCGGGACTAGGACCTACAATGAGCAGTTCTTC,CASSHPGTRTYNEQFF
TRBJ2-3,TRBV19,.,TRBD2,TGTGCCAGTAGAATGGTTCTAGCGGGTATGGATACGCAGTATTTT,CASRMVLAGMDTQYF
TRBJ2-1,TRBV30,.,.,TGTGCCTGGAGAACCGGGACAAGCTCCTACAATGAGCAGTTCTTC,CAWRTGTSSYNEQFF
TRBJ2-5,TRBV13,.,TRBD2,TGTGCCAGCAGCTCTCGGGCGACTAGCGGGGGGTCGGTAGAGACCCAGTACTTC,CASSSRATSGGSVETQYF
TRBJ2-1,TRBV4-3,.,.,TGCGCCAGCAGCCAAGTGGGTAGCTTCTCGTACAATGAGCAGTTCTTC,CASSQVGSFSYNEQFF
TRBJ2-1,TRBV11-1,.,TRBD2,TGTGCCAGCAGCCGAGTTAGCGGGAGTAGCAATGAGCAGTTCTTC,CASSRVSGSSNEQFF
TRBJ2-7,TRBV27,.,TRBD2,TGTGCCAGCAGTCACCTTAGCGGGTGGAGCTCCTACGAGCAGTACTTC,CASSHLSGWSSYEQYF